This is a list of T cell receptor beta chains from one sample in a study of T cells in Graves' hyperthyroidism and ophthalmopathy. TCRdb independently ran MiXCR on the multiplex PCR reads; one entry per CDR3 protein. Among 250,000 to 300,000 distinct CDR3 sequences listed, roughly 13% were seen once. The sample comprised blood. The receptors here all came from a woman aged 30 to 39 with Graves' hyperthyroidism that later progressed to Graves' ophthalmopathy. Each CDR3 is given with its conserved first and last residue. D genes are given only for firm matches. Only some rows state a clone size, as once, few, many or a class for expanded clones.

j_call d_call v_call clone_size cdr3_aa cdr3_nt
TRBJ2-3 - TRBV29-1 many CSGAQAGLTDTQYF TGCAGCGGCGCCCAAGCGGGCCTCACAGATACGCAGTATTTT
TRBJ1-5 - TRBV6-5 - CASSDPGSKGNQPQHF TGTGCCAGCAGTGATCCCGGGTCGAAGGGTAATCAGCCCCAGCATTTT
TRBJ2-1 TRBD1 TRBV6-2/TRBV6-3 many CASSYLQGAIGEQFF TGTGCCAGCAGTTATTTACAGGGGGCGATAGGTGAGCAGTTCTTC
TRBJ2-1 TRBD1 TRBV29-1 many CSVEPRDREYEQFF TGCAGCGTTGAACCCCGGGACAGGGAATATGAGCAGTTCTTC
TRBJ1-1 - TRBV6-2/TRBV6-3 many CASSYQKYRNTEAFF TGTGCCAGCAGTTACCAGAAGTACCGGAACACTGAAGCTTTCTTT
TRBJ1-1 - TRBV6-5 many CASSYTGTENTEAFF TGTGCCAGCAGTTACACCGGGACGGAGAACACTGAAGCTTTCTTT
TRBJ1-1 - TRBV4-3 - CASSQEPGSLGTEAFF TGCGCCAGCAGCCAAGAACCCGGGAGTTTGGGCACTGAAGCTTTCTTT
TRBJ2-1 TRBD2 TRBV29-1 many CSVDGGRGAGLSYNEQFF TGCAGCGTTGATGGGGGGAGGGGAGCGGGATTATCCTACAATGAGCAGTTCTTC
TRBJ2-5 TRBD1 TRBV7-2 many CASSSRAMTGVGSETQYF TGTGCCAGCAGCTCCCGAGCTATGACAGGGGTGGGATCGGAGACCCAGTACTTC
TRBJ2-5 - TRBV5-6 - CASSFAVVLRQETQYF TGTGCCAGCAGCTTTGCTGTAGTCCTCCGTCAAGAGACCCAGTACTTC
TRBJ2-5 TRBD2 TRBV7-8 - CASSWPRRGGQETQYF TGTGCCAGCAGCTGGCCCCGGCGGGGGGGCCAAGAGACCCAGTACTTC
TRBJ2-2 TRBD2 TRBV6-2/TRBV6-3 many CASSWREGYTGELFF TGTGCCAGCAGTTGGCGGGAGGGGTACACCGGGGAGCTGTTTTTT